This passage covers 18 T cell receptor beta chains from one sample sequenced in a study of shared clonotypes between healthy human individuals. Generated by immunoSEQ multiplex PCR, the TCRdb table keeps only in-frame clones and is missing some. Of 2 million to 2.5 million clones listed, approximately 93% are singletons. The specimen sequenced was naive CD4+ T cells from PBMCs. Subset indicated: CD45RA+ positively selected. The source of these receptors is a man aged 18 to 29 in good health. Some clones in this sample may be carry-over from other donors' samples.

Comments on this clone: The same CDR3 can be traced to other DNA sequences in this sample. J is TRBJ1-1 and V is TRBV18, with D perhaps TRBD1 (5 bases). The CDR3 totals 15 residues. V lost 1 base and J lost 1, with 10 bases in between. The germline CDR1 and CDR2 sequences are KGHSH and LQKENI. The CDR3 here is CASSPREGRNTEAFF. In DNA form, the CDR3 reads TGTGCCAGCTCACCACGGGAGGGGCGGAACACTGAAGCTTTCTTT.

This rearrangement joins TRBV5-1 to TRBJ1-1, with unresolved D. The CDR3 loop spans 15 amino acids. From germline, CDR1 is SGHRS and CDR2 YFSETQ. V lost 1 base and J 0 bases, leaving 10 bases between the germline ends. CDR3 nucleotides: TGCGCCAGCAGCTTGTTAGGTATTCTGAACACTGAAGCTTTCTTT. Translation: CASSLLGILNTEAFF.

The rearrangement links TRBV30 to TRBJ2-4; the match to TRBD1 covers 7 bases. Germline V lookup: CDR1 GTSNPN, CDR2 SVGIG (reference sequence). The CDR3 has 12 amino acids. Losses at the gene ends were 7 bases for V and 7 bases for J; bases not matched to a gene: 7. CDR3 sequence: CASAGTDNIQYF. DNA of the CDR3: TGTGCCTCAGCCGGGACAGACAACATTCAGTACTTC.

The genes are TRBV4-3 and TRBJ2-2; no reliable D call. The CDR3 loop spans 16 amino acids. Germline V CDR1 and CDR2: LGHNA, YSLEER. V gave up 1 base and J gave up 4 bases, with 13 bases separating them. CDR3 DNA: TGCGCCAGCAGCCAAGTGGAACTCGGTAGCACCGGGGAGCTGTTTTTT. It is translated as CASSQVELGSTGELFF.

On this clone: Other nucleotide sequences in the sample specify the same CDR3. V gene TRBV6-5 combines with J gene TRBJ1-3, with 7 bases that match TRBD1. The CDR3 is made up of 12 amino acids. The ends lost 8 bases at V and 4 bases at J; junction bases unmatched: 2. Germline CDR1 reads MNHEY; CDR2 reads SVGAGI. CDR3 DNA: TGTGCCAGCCAGGGGGGAGGAAACACCATATATTTT. As protein: CASQGGGNTIYF.

J is TRBJ1-1 and V is TRBV6-6, with D unclear. This CDR3 spans 15 amino acids. Germline-derived CDR1 and CDR2 are MNHNY and SVGAGI (reference sequence). The V end lost 0 bases, the J end lost 1 base, and 9 bases lay between the germline ends. CDR3 bases: TGTGCCAGCAGTTACTCACCAGAGGGGAACACTGAAGCTTTCTTT. Residues: CASSYSPEGNTEAFF.

This clone was recorded only once. The rearrangement joins TRBV12-1 to TRBJ1-1. TRBV12-1 is an annotated pseudogene. The length of the CDR3 is 12 residues. The CDR3 coding sequence is TGTGCCAGCATCCCCTGGGGTGGTGAAGCTTTCTTT. Amino acid sequence: CASIPWGGEAFF.

This chain connects TRBV7-9 to TRBJ1-2; weak D call: TRBD1 (5 bases). CDR1 is SEHNR, CDR2 FQNEAQ, per germline (reference sequence). The CDR3 covers 15 residues. V gave up 5 bases and J gave up 7 bases, with 20 bases separating them. CDR3 region: CASSTAPVGRGGYTF. The CDR3 nucleotides are TGTGCCAGCAGCACCGCGCCGGTGGGGCGAGGTGGCTACACCTTC.

The rearrangement links TRBV29-1 to TRBJ1-4; unclear D gene. CDR3 length: 14 residues. The V gene lost 7 bases and the J gene lost 3 bases, with 15 bases spanning the gap. Germline V CDR1 and CDR2: SQVTM, ANQGSEA. The CDR3 sequence: CSAPGGKSNEKLFF. CDR3 coding DNA: TGCAGCGCCCCTGGTGGAAAATCTAATGAAAAACTGTTTTTT.

The chain uses TRBV27 and TRBJ2-3; tentative D call: TRBD2 (6 bases). The CDR3 extends over 14 amino acids. Trimming shortened V by 8 bases and J by 1 base, and 13 bases separated the two germline ends. Germline lookup yields CDR1 MNHEY and CDR2 SMNVEV (reference sequence). CDR3 sequence reads: CASSRSGGTDTQYF. The CDR3 DNA sequence: TGTGCCAGCTCCCGCTCGGGGGGCACAGATACGCAGTATTTT.

This chain uses TRBV18 with TRBJ1-5, with D uncertain. The V and J ends lost 2 bases and 2 bases respectively, with 13 bases between them. The CDR3 has 16 amino acids. From germline, CDR1 is KGHSH and CDR2 LQKENI. Written as DNA, the CDR3 is TGTGCCAGCTCACCAGAAAGGACGAATGGCAATCAGCCCCAGCATTTT. The encoded protein is CASSPERTNGNQPQHF.

The chain joins TRBV19 to TRBJ2-6, with 10 nucleotides matching TRBD1. The trim removed 4 bases at V and 4 bases at J, leaving 10 bases unmatched. CDR3 length: 18 amino acids. Germline CDR1 reads LNHDA; CDR2 reads SQIVND (reference sequence). The CDR3 DNA follows: TGTGCCAGTAGTAACCCCGGACAGGGGGTCTACGGGGCCAACGTCCTGACTTTC. Translation: CASSNPGQGVYGANVLTF.

The chain joins TRBV30 to TRBJ2-7; the match to TRBD2 covers 7 bases. The germline V gene has CDR1 GTSNPN and CDR2 SVGIG (reference sequence). The V segment lost 4 bases and the J segment 3 bases; nucleotides outside the gene matches: 12. CDR3 length: 15 amino acids. The CDR3 DNA reads TGTGCCTGGACAGAACGGGTGGGGAGGGGCTACGAGCAGTACTTC. As protein: CAWTERVGRGYEQYF.

The rearrangement joins TRBV28 to TRBJ2-7, with D perhaps matching TRBD1 or TRBD2 (5 bases each). CDR3 length: 18 residues. The germline V gene encodes CDR1 MDHEN and CDR2 SYDVKM. V was cut by 3 bases and J by 4 bases, with 25 bases left in between. The CDR3 DNA reads as TGTGCCAGCAGTTTTAGGTCCGGGACGGCAGGGTCTGGTTACGAGCAGTACTTC. Residues: CASSFRSGTAGSGYEQYF.

The chain links TRBV13 to TRBJ2-1; D might be TRBD1 (6 bases). Trimming took off 6 bases at V and 1 base at J, with 13 bases between the two ends. The CDR3 length is 15 residues. Germline V gene lookup returns CDR1 PRHDT and CDR2 FYEKMQ (reference sequence). The CDR3 sequence: CASRERQASYNEQFF. In DNA, the CDR3 is TGTGCCAGCAGGGAACGACAGGCGTCCTACAATGAGCAGTTCTTC.

The genes are TRBV9 and TRBJ2-5; the D gene could be TRBD1 or TRBD2 (5 bases each). Germline V gene lookup returns CDR1 SGDLS and CDR2 YYNGEE. V gave up 0 bases and J gave up 5 bases, with 17 bases separating them. The CDR3 loop spans 16 amino acids. The CDR3 nucleotides read TGTGCCAGCAGCGTAGTATCGGGGACCCCGCGCGAGACCCAGTACTTC. This sequence encodes CASSVVSGTPRETQYF.

A note on this clone: This sample also contains other DNA sequences that code for the same CDR3. V usage is TRBV5-1 and J usage is TRBJ2-5, with a weak D call TRBD2 (6 bases). Trimming removed 0 bases from V and 5 bases from J, with 8 bases in between. This CDR3 contains 13 residues. The germline V gene has CDR1 SGHRS and CDR2 YFSETQ. CDR3 region: CASSLALAETQYF. The CDR3 coding sequence is TGCGCCAGCAGCTTGGCTCTAGCGGAGACCCAGTACTTC.

CDR3 sequence (DNA): TGTGCCAGCAGTTCGACGGACATCTATGGCTACACCTTC. This gives the protein CASSSTDIYGYTF. This rearrangement joins TRBV6-1 to TRBJ1-2; maybe TRBD1 (5 bases). The germline V gene encodes CDR1 MNHNS and CDR2 SASEGT. Trimming pared 5 bases from V and 4 bases from J, leaving 11 bases between. The CDR3 covers 13 residues.